The entry below describes one TCR beta chain. It lacks a known antigen. Base-call qualities are not available, and no considerably larger clone is one nucleotide away. The data were obtained in a study of blood T cell repertoires in COVID-19 (TCRdb year 2020). Background on the whole study: Samples covering the acute and convalescent phases of COVID-19 were provided by collaborators in the United States, Italy and Spain. Where available, HLA class I and class II types were obtained from metadata supplied by the sample provider rather than from assay-based typing. Subjects who had been exposed to COVID-19, were actively infected with it, or had recovered from it provided the deeply sampled blood TCRbeta repertoires that made up the dataset. The material from the prospective study consisted of cDNA or gDNA derived from T cells, B-cell-depleted T cells, or PBMCs. Samples were obtained from the ongoing ImmuneRACE study (first 160 participants) and from over a thousand subjects provided by 6 global collaborators. Sample metadata almost always included a de-identified subject ID, COVID-19 status, age in years and sex. A freely available public database, intended as a resource for researchers studying the immune response to SARS-CoV-2, is where the repertoires were released. Study-wide findings and limitations: How much clinical and demographic metadata was included differed by source and by participant, and the metadata was provided uncurated.

Whole blood was collected in K2EDTA tubes by collaborating institutions according to the institutions' own protocols. For TCRbeta analysis, collaborators shipped samples in one of three forms: frozen whole blood, isolated PBMCs, or DNA extracted from either of those sample types. Ends trimmed: V by 5 bases, J by 2 bases; bases unmatched to a gene: 2. The CDR3 starts with the cysteine, ends with the phenylalanine, and has 15 residues. CDR3 DNA only is kept here, 45 bases in frame from base 1. The germline V gene specifies SGHTA as CDR1 and FQGTGA as CDR2. TCRbeta CDR3 regions were amplified from genomic DNA by means of the immunoSEQ Assay, a bias-controlled multiplex PCR. Regarding the original processing steps: The number of nucleated cells in each sample was estimated by amplification of reference gene primers within the assay. To quantify the absolute abundance of each unique TCRbeta CDR3 rearrangement, sequence reads were collapsed and filtered. Productive Simpson clonality was computed per sample as the square root of Simpson's diversity index over productive rearrangements. TCRdb carries this immuneACCESS record with in-frame sequences only. Its versions omit some clonotypes, under half of them owing to an unresolved V gene in the studies checked, with the rest unexplained. V and J calls and clone size are given by that table; D and trimming were obtained from the DNA. The table for this sample lists around 68,000 clones; more than 75% of them were counted only once. Under 7% of the sample is held by the ten biggest clonotypes.

Sequencing was performed on peripheral blood. This sequence originates from a man aged 50 to 60 with active COVID-19. The rearrangement combines TRBV7-3 with TRBJ2-1, with 11 central nucleotides matching TRBD2. CDR3 protein: CASSEGLAAYNEQFF. The DNA sequence follows: TGTGCCAGCAGCGAGGGACTAGCGGCCTACAATGAGCAGTTCTTC.